This passage covers 2 T cell receptor beta chains from one sample sequenced in a study of monozygotic twins with inflammatory bowel disease. One entry per CDR3 protein, without DNA, is what TCRdb gives after re-calling the 5' RACE reads. The sample includes roughly 120,000 distinct CDR3 sequences. Sequencing was done on a sample of blood. The receptors come from a human donor with ulcerative colitis or Crohn's disease, or a healthy co-twin of an affected twin (not recorded which).

The chain joins TRBV5-1 to TRBJ2-1; absent DNA, TCRdb's TRBD1 call cannot be checked. The CDR3 is 15 amino acids. Per germline, CDR1 SGHRS and CDR2 YFSETQ. The chain's CDR3 is CASSLAPPGPQRQFF. The entire variable domain, with the rest obtained from reference TRBV5-1 and TRBJ2-1, is as follows: KAGVTQTPRYLIKTRGQQVTLSCSPISGHRSVSWYQQTPGQGLQFLFEYFSETQRNKGNFPGRFSGRQFSNSRSEMNVSTLELGDSALYLCASSLAPPGPQRQFFGPGTRLTVL.

This sequence joins TRBV3-1 and TRBJ1-5; checking the TCRdb D call of TRBD1 is not possible without DNA. This CDR3 has 13 residues. The germline CDR1 and CDR2 sequences are LGHDT and YNNKEL (reference sequence). The CDR3 spells CASSRTGEQPQHF. Together with reference TRBV3-1 and TRBJ1-5, the CDR3 gives the full variable domain: DTAVSQTPKYLVTQMGNDKSIKCEQNLGHDTMYWYKQDSKKFLKIMFSYNNKELIINETVPNRFSPKSPDKAHLNLHINSLELGDSAVYFCASSRTGEQPQHFGDGTRLSIL.